The 26 T cell receptor beta chains reported below all come from one sample, sequenced in a study of T cell responses to AZD1222 COVID-19 vaccine. TCRdb keeps only in-frame clones here, not all; method: immunoSEQ multiplex PCR. The repertoire holds about 160,000 clones, with about 89% as singletons. The sequencing used peripheral blood, collected on day 0 of AZD1222 vaccination. These receptors were obtained from an adult in good health.

This chain connects TRBV3-1 (or the pseudogene TRBV3-2) to TRBJ2-3; a weak D match, TRBD2 (5 bases). CDR1 LGHDT and CDR2 YNNKEL come from the germline V gene (reference sequence). The CDR3 is made up of 12 amino acids. V lost 4 bases and J 8 bases, leaving 10 bases between the germline ends. The CDR3 region has the DNA TGTGCCAGCAGCCCTGTGGGAGCTACGCAGTATTTT. It specifies CASSPVGATQYF.

A remark on this clone: Within the sample, other DNA sequences also encode this same CDR3. The chain joins TRBV7-2 to TRBJ2-7, with D hard to call. The V end was cut by 4 bases, the J end by 1 base, with 8 bases between. The V gene's germline CDR1 is SGHTA and CDR2 FQGNSA. This CDR3 comprises 13 residues. The CDR3 protein is CASSSGPSYEQYF. CDR3 DNA sequence: TGTGCCAGCAGCTCCGGGCCGTCCTACGAGCAGTACTTC.

V and J are TRBV5-8 and TRBJ1-1; 7 positions agree with TRBD1. The CDR3 is made up of 15 amino acids. The V gene end was trimmed by 1 base and the J gene end by 4 bases; junction bases not matched to a gene: 7. CDR1 is SGHTS and CDR2 is YDEGEE in the germline V gene. The CDR3 is CASSLKTGLVTEAFF. The CDR3 DNA reads TGTGCCAGCAGCTTGAAGACAGGGCTTGTCACTGAAGCTTTCTTT.

The chain has TRBV7-2 and TRBJ2-2; unclear D gene. The V end was cut by 3 bases, the J end by 3 bases, with 5 bases between. Germline V gene lookup returns CDR1 SGHTA and CDR2 FQGNSA. The CDR3 extends over 13 amino acids. Written as DNA, the CDR3 is TGTGCCAGCAGCTTGTGGGACACCGGGGAGCTGTTTTTT. The encoded protein is CASSLWDTGELFF.

This clone was counted a single time. The chain joins TRBV19 to TRBJ2-7, with no clear D. Per germline, CDR1 LNHDA and CDR2 SQIVND (reference sequence). V was shortened by 3 bases and J by 5 bases, with 11 bases between the two germline ends. The CDR3 covers 13 residues. Here the CDR3 reads CASSILLSNEQYF. The CDR3 DNA sequence: TGTGCCAGTAGTATCCTTCTTAGCAACGAGCAGTACTTC.

The chain uses TRBV27 and TRBJ1-2; D gene unclear. Germline-derived CDR1 and CDR2 are MNHEY and SMNVEV (reference sequence). V was pared by 1 base and J by 4 bases, with 16 bases between. The CDR3 loop spans 16 amino acids. The CDR3 DNA reads TGTGCCAGCAGTTTATATAACGGCCCCGGACCCTATGGCTACACCTTC. The encoded protein is CASSLYNGPGPYGYTF.

V gene TRBV11-2 combines with J gene TRBJ1-1, with 7 positions matching TRBD1. CDR3 size: 15 residues. Germline V CDR1 and CDR2: SGHAT, FQNNGV. V shed 3 bases and J 5 bases; nucleotides not matched to a gene: 9. The DNA of the CDR3 is TGTGCCAGCAGCTTTGGACAGGCCCCAGGGACTGAAGCTTTCTTT. As protein: CASSFGQAPGTEAFF.

The CDR3 protein is CASSQPGDSYNSPLHF. The CDR3 bases are TGTGCCAGCAGCCAGCCTGGGGACAGTTATAATTCACCCCTCCACTTT. The chain carries TRBV3-1 (or the pseudogene TRBV3-2) and TRBJ1-6; the match to TRBD1 covers 7 bases. This CDR3 contains 16 residues. Germline V gene lookup returns CDR1 LGHDT and CDR2 YNNKEL (reference sequence). V shed 3 bases and J 4 bases; nucleotides not matched to a gene: 6.

On this clone: The junction shows a germline mismatch at one end, possibly a read error. J is TRBJ1-5 and V is TRBV7-9; 7 bases are a match to TRBD1. CDR1 SEHNR and CDR2 FQNEAQ come from the germline V gene (reference sequence). The CDR3 length is 14 residues. This chain's CDR3 is CASSRPPLTGTVTF. The CDR3 DNA reads TGTGCCAGCAGCCGTCCGCCCTTGACAGGGACTGTCACGTTT.

The chain is built from TRBV6-5 and TRBJ1-1; 11 nucleotides align to TRBD1. The trim removed 5 bases at V and 3 bases at J, leaving 2 bases unmatched. The germline CDR1 and CDR2 sequences are MNHEY and SVGAGI. The CDR3 is made up of 14 amino acids. DNA of the CDR3: TGTGCCAGCAGTCTGGACAGGGGGCACACTGAAGCTTTCTTT. It specifies CASSLDRGHTEAFF.

The chain employs TRBV6-5 and TRBJ1-1, with D unresolved. The CDR3 has 16 residues. The ends were cut back, 2 bases at V and 0 bases at J, with 13 bases in the middle. The V gene's germline CDR1 is MNHEY and CDR2 SVGAGI. The DNA of the CDR3 is TGTGCCAGCAGTTACGGCCCCACTCGACTGAACACTGAAGCTTTCTTT. It specifies CASSYGPTRLNTEAFF.

V and J are TRBV7-9 and TRBJ1-2; 9 nucleotides match TRBD1. The CDR3 is 13 residues long. The trim removed 5 bases at V and 8 bases at J, leaving 6 bases unmatched. Germline-derived CDR1 and CDR2 are SEHNR and FQNEAQ (reference sequence). The CDR3 region is CASSIGTGRGYTF. The CDR3, as DNA: TGTGCCAGCAGCATCGGGACAGGGCGCGGCTACACCTTC.

The rearrangement links TRBV28 to TRBJ2-7; D possibly corresponds to TRBD1 (5 bases). Germline CDR1 is MDHEN and CDR2 is SYDVKM. V lost 5 bases, J lost 2 bases, and 7 bases lay in between. The CDR3 length is 12 residues. The DNA of the CDR3 is TGTGCCAGCAGTACAGGACCCTACGAGCAGTACTTC. Its protein product is CASSTGPYEQYF.

The chain carries TRBV11-2 and TRBJ2-3, with D unresolved. V was clipped by 4 bases and J by 6 bases, with 14 bases between them. Germline-derived CDR1 and CDR2 are SGHAT and FQNNGV. This CDR3 is built from 14 residues. CDR3 in amino acids: CASSSGRASDTQYF. The CDR3 bases are TGTGCCAGCAGCTCCGGCAGAGCGTCTGATACGCAGTATTTT.

The chain combines TRBV3-1 (or the pseudogene TRBV3-2) with TRBJ2-7; D perhaps matches TRBD2 (6 bases). Trimming took 2 bases from V and 6 from J, leaving 17 bases between them. The CDR3 spans 15 residues. The V gene's germline CDR1 is LGHDT and CDR2 YNNKEL (reference sequence). CDR3 residues: CASSQPGLGLGEQYF. The CDR3, as DNA: TGTGCCAGCAGCCAACCGGGACTTGGACTTGGCGAGCAGTACTTC.

This clone was observed a handful of times. The gene calls are TRBV27 and TRBJ1-4; 9 bases fit TRBD1. V gave up 0 bases and J gave up 11 bases; unmatched junction bases: 4. The CDR3 spans 14 residues. Germline CDR1 reads MNHEY; CDR2 reads SMNVEV (reference sequence). The DNA of the CDR3 is TGTGCCAGCAGTTTATCGACAGGGGGACGGAAACTGTTTTTT. This translates into CASSLSTGGRKLFF.

The V and J genes are TRBV3-1 (or the pseudogene TRBV3-2) and TRBJ1-2; D possibly corresponds to TRBD1 (5 bases). The CDR3 has 13 residues. V lost 4 bases and J lost 2, with 8 bases in between. Germline V gene sequence: CDR1 LGHDT, CDR2 YNNKEL (reference sequence). Here the CDR3 DNA reads TGTGCCAGCAGCCTTGACAGAAACTATGGCTACACCTTC. Translating it yields CASSLDRNYGYTF.

J is TRBJ1-1 and V is TRBV6-5, with 8 nucleotides matching TRBD1. Per germline, CDR1 MNHEY and CDR2 SVGAGI. The CDR3 runs 14 residues. Trimming cost V 6 bases and J 1 base; bases outside gene matches: 4. The CDR3 DNA follows: TGTGCCAGCAGGGACAGGGTACGGAACACTGAAGCTTTCTTT. This codes for CASRDRVRNTEAFF.

In this sample, this clone turned up a few times. The V gene is TRBV5-4, the J gene TRBJ1-1, with 7 nucleotides matching TRBD1. The germline CDR1 and CDR2 sequences are SGHNT and YYREEE (reference sequence). The junction had 11 bases not matched to a gene; V was cut back by 3 bases and J by 6 bases. The CDR3 sequence is 15 residues long. CDR3 residues: CASSSTQGVEAEAFF. The CDR3 DNA follows: TGTGCCAGCAGCTCGACCCAGGGGGTGGAGGCTGAAGCTTTCTTT.

This clone was observed once. This rearrangement joins TRBV6-5 to TRBJ1-2; 8 nucleotides match TRBD1. Per germline, CDR1 MNHEY and CDR2 SVGAGI. The CDR3 consists of 15 residues. V dropped 6 bases and J dropped 5; count of bases not matched to a gene: 11. This CDR3 is CASRLTDRGQYGYTF. The CDR3 DNA follows: TGTGCCAGCAGGCTCACCGACAGGGGCCAATATGGCTACACCTTC.

V gene TRBV7-3 combines with J gene TRBJ2-1, with 10 bases that match TRBD2. Germline V gene sequence: CDR1 SGHTA, CDR2 FQGTGA. V trimming: 5 bases; J trimming: 5 bases; junction bases outside the gene matches: 6. The CDR3 has 15 residues. CDR3 coding DNA: TGTGCCAGCAGCCCGGGACTAGCGCCAAACAATGAGCAGTTCTTC. Translated, it gives CASSPGLAPNNEQFF. Supplemented by reference TRBV7-3 and TRBJ2-1, the full variable domain reads GAGVSQTPSNKVTEKGKYVELRCDPISGHTALYWYRQSLGQGPEFLIYFQGTGAADDSGLPNDRFFAVRPEGSVSTLKIQRTERGDSAVYLCASSPGLAPNNEQFFGPGTRLTVL.

This clone has more than one count but fewer than ten. The chain carries TRBV7-2 and TRBJ1-3; no clear D gene. V was clipped by 2 bases and J by 0 bases, with 11 bases between them. Germline V gives CDR1 SGHTA, CDR2 FQGNSA. This CDR3 is 16 amino acids long. CDR3 sequence: CASSLSSGFSGNTIYF. The CDR3, as DNA: TGTGCCAGCAGCTTAAGTTCCGGGTTCTCTGGAAACACCATATATTTT.

The chain employs TRBV27 and TRBJ1-2; 7 bases map to TRBD1. J was trimmed by 6 bases and V by 2 bases; bases with no gene match: 6. Germline lookup yields CDR1 MNHEY and CDR2 SMNVEV (reference sequence). The length of the CDR3 is 14 residues. The CDR3 DNA follows: TGTGCCAGCAGTTTAGGCAGGGGGGTTGATGGCTACACCTTC. Its protein product is CASSLGRGVDGYTF.

This rearrangement joins TRBV6-2 or TRBV6-3 to TRBJ1-4; D gene ambiguous. V was shortened by 0 bases and J by 0 bases, with 8 bases between the two germline ends. Germline CDR1 and CDR2: MNHEY and SVGEGT. CDR3 size: 16 residues. The CDR3 sequence: CASSYSLGPTNEKLFF. The CDR3 coding sequence is TGTGCCAGCAGTTACTCCTTGGGCCCAACTAATGAAAAACTGTTTTTT.

This clone was recorded once. DNA of the CDR3: TGTGCCAGCAGGATAGGGCAGGGGAACATTCAGTACTTC. It yields the protein CASRIGQGNIQYF. The J gene is TRBJ2-4, the V gene TRBV7-2; possible D gene TRBD1, 6 bases. This CDR3 has 13 residues. Germline lookup yields CDR1 SGHTA and CDR2 FQGNSA. The V gene lost 6 bases and the J gene lost 7 bases, with 13 bases spanning the gap.

V usage is TRBV30 and J usage is TRBJ2-2, with D hard to call. This CDR3 comprises 14 residues. In germline, CDR1 is GTSNPN, CDR2 SVGIG (reference sequence). With 1 base removed from V and 6 bases from J, the gap between germline ends came to 12 bases. Here the CDR3 DNA reads TGTGCCTGGAGTGGAGTTTCGGGTCCCGGGGAGCTGTTTTTT. As protein: CAWSGVSGPGELFF.